This T cell receptor beta chain came from a study of CD8 T cells in ankylosing spondylitis. This clonotype turned up a few times. Its antigen is still unknown. General study points: The study looked at matched synovial fluid samples from ankylosing spondylitis patients. Disease-linked clones were reported to be significantly enriched there. Blood from ankylosing spondylitis patients appeared to carry a characteristic roughly 8-variant TCR beta motif.

TCRdb independently ran MiXCR on the 5' RACE reads; one entry per CDR3 protein. The table lists roughly 150,000 distinct CDR3 sequences, roughly 30% of them singletons. CDR3 size: 14 residues. CDR1 is LNHNV and CDR2 is YYDKDF in the germline V gene (reference sequence). V lost 2 bases to trimming and J lost 3 bases, with 10 bases between them. Sequencing input: synovial fluid, either unsorted or a sorted T cell fraction (not recorded which). This chain connects TRBV15 to TRBJ1-1; D might be TRBD1 (6 bases). The origin of this receptor is a male donor with ankylosing spondylitis. The CDR3 region is CATSRRGRDTEAFF. Here the CDR3 DNA reads TGTGCCACCAGCAGAAGGGGGAGGGACACTGAAGCTTTCTTT. Drawing the rest from reference TRBV15 and TRBJ1-1, the complete variable domain is DAMVIQNPRYQVTQFGKPVTLSCSQTLNHNVMYWYQQKSSQAPKLLFHYYDKDFNNEADTPDNFQSRRPNTSFCFLDIRSPGLGDTAMYLCATSRRGRDTEAFFGQGTRLTVV.